The clone carrying this T cell receptor (beta chain) has a handful of counts. The antigen is unknown. The CDR3 loop spans 18 amino acids. CDR1 SGHTS and CDR2 YDEGEE come from the germline V gene. V dropped 7 bases and J dropped 5; count of bases not matched to a gene: 18. The data originate from a study of CD8+ T cells in alopecia areata. Findings of the study overall: Mice showed clearer TCR sharing than patients did, a gap that was possibly HLA-related.

Sequencing templates came from extracted RNA that was reverse transcribed into cDNA. The table came from immunoSEQ multiplex PCR; TCRdb's copy has only in-frame clones and leaves some out. The data show approximately 8,200 clones, 55% seen once. Collected material from alopecia areata patients comprised lesional scalp punch biopsies and peripheral blood. The receptor's source is a human donor with alopecia areata. The chain combines TRBV5-8 with TRBJ2-6; TRBD2 agrees at 7 bases. Source: skin, taken at week 0. CDR3 nucleotide sequence: TGTGCCAGCGGGGACTATCATCCCACACAAAGTCGGGCCAACGTCCTGACTTTC. It translates to CASGDYHPTQSRANVLTF.